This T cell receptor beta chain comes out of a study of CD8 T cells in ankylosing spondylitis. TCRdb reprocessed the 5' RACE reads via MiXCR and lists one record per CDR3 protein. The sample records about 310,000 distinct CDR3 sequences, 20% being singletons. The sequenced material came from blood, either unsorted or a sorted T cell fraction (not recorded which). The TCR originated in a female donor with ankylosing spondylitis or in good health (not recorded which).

Here the CDR3 DNA reads TGTGCCAGCAGCCCGACATTCCTCGGGGAGACCCAGTACTTC. This encodes CASSPTFLGETQYF. The genes are TRBV27 and TRBJ2-5; no firm D call. V lost 6 bases and J lost 5, with 16 bases in between. This CDR3 comprises 14 residues. Germline V gene data show CDR1 as MNHEY and CDR2 as SMNVEV (reference sequence).